A single sample is the source of the 9 T cell receptor beta chains below, sequenced in a study of molecular identifiers for immune sequencing clone quantification. TCRdb recomputed calls from the PCR reads with MiXCR, one row per CDR3 protein. The table has about 640,000 distinct CDR3 sequences, roughly 21% seen once. Sequences were obtained from naive CD8+ T cells from blood, with Jurkat cell RNA spiked in. This sample's subset: FACS-sorted CD8+CD4-CCR7+CD45RA+ naive T cells. The receptors here all came from a human donor in good health. Some libraries in this study had Jurkat cell RNA spiked in.

In its sample, this clonotype was seen many times. The rearrangement links TRBV11-2 to TRBJ2-7, with TRBD2 matching over 7 bases. The V gene's germline CDR1 is SGHAT and CDR2 FQNNGV. The trim removed 5 bases at V and 6 bases at J, leaving 4 bases unmatched. CDR3 length: 12 amino acids. The CDR3 reads CASSLLATEQYF. The CDR3 DNA is TGTGCCAGCAGCCTACTAGCGACCGAGCAGTACTTC. The full variable domain, completed using reference TRBV11-2 and TRBJ2-7, is EAGVAQSPRYKIIEKRQSVAFWCNPISGHATLYWYQQILGQGPKLLIQFQNNGVVDDSQLPKDRFSAERLKGVDSTLKIQPAKLEDSAVYLCASSLLATEQYFGPGTRLTVT.

This clonotype was recorded a few times. The V and J genes are TRBV19 and TRBJ2-2; D gene unclear. V was cut by 0 bases and J by 1 base, with 6 bases left in between. CDR3 length: 15 residues. The germline CDR1 and CDR2 sequences are LNHDA and SQIVND (reference sequence). The CDR3 nucleotides are TGTGCCAGTAGTATAGACCAAGGGAACACCGGGGAGCTGTTTTTT. Its translation: CASSIDQGNTGELFF.

About this clonotype: This may arise from a read error, as a much more abundant clone is one base away. This chain connects TRBV7-9 to TRBJ2-6; possible D gene TRBD1, 5 bases. In germline, CDR1 is SEHNR, CDR2 FQNEAQ (reference sequence). The CDR3 extends over 17 amino acids. In DNA form, the CDR3 reads TGTGCCAGCAGCTTAGAGTTGGGTAGCTCTGGGGCCGACGTCCTGACTTTC. Its protein is CASSLELGSSGADVLTF.

The rearrangement links TRBV7-9 to TRBJ2-7; no definite D call. Trimming took off 5 bases at V and 7 bases at J, with 18 bases between the two ends. Germline V gene sequence: CDR1 SEHNR, CDR2 FQNEAQ (reference sequence). This CDR3 comprises 14 residues. The CDR3 is CASSPPGQLVEQYF. CDR3 in DNA: TGTGCCAGCAGCCCACCCGGCCAGTTAGTGGAGCAGTACTTC.

As for this clonotype: A much larger clone sits a single nucleotide away, making a read error possible. This sequence joins TRBV14 and TRBJ1-1; 10 nucleotides align to TRBD1. V gave up 8 bases and J gave up 4 bases; unmatched junction bases: 13. The V gene's germline CDR1 is SGHDN and CDR2 FVKESK. CDR3 length equals 16 residues. The chain's CDR3 is CASGPTWGQGSTEAFF. The CDR3, as DNA: TGTGCCAGCGGCCCTACCTGGGGACAGGGGTCCACTGAAGCTTTCTTT.

The chain uses TRBV9 and TRBJ2-5, with D uncertain. CDR1 and CDR2 from the germline V gene are SGDLS and YYNGEE. The V gene lost 0 bases and the J gene lost 1 base, with 10 bases spanning the gap. CDR3 length: 15 amino acids. CDR3 amino acids: CASSVEGRTQETQYF. In DNA form, the CDR3 reads TGTGCCAGCAGCGTAGAGGGCAGGACCCAAGAGACCCAGTACTTC.

This clonotype was seen at least ten times. CDR3 sequence (DNA): TGCGCCAGCAGCCTCCTAGCGCCCTCCTACAATGAGCAGTTCTTC. Translating it yields CASSLLAPSYNEQFF. The rearrangement links TRBV5-1 to TRBJ2-1; tentative D call: TRBD2 (6 bases). V was pared by 4 bases and J by 0 bases, with 11 bases between. CDR3 length equals 15 residues. Germline V gene lookup returns CDR1 SGHRS and CDR2 YFSETQ.

V and J are TRBV6-5 and TRBJ2-7, with D possibly TRBD2 on 6 matching bases. Trimming took off 0 bases at V and 3 bases at J, with 9 bases between the two ends. The germline CDR1 and CDR2 sequences are MNHEY and SVGAGI. The CDR3 runs to 14 residues. Here the CDR3 reads CASSYSGGVYEQYF. DNA of the CDR3: TGTGCCAGCAGTTACTCAGGAGGGGTCTACGAGCAGTACTTC.

The rearrangement links TRBV20-1 to TRBJ1-5, with D possibly TRBD1 on 6 matching bases. The CDR3 totals 14 residues. Trimming stripped 3 bases from V and 5 bases from J, with 14 bases between. Germline values: CDR1 DFQATT, CDR2 SNEGSKA (reference sequence). CDR3 region: CSARLEQGYQPQHF. CDR3 coding DNA: TGCAGTGCTAGGCTCGAACAGGGCTATCAGCCCCAGCATTTT.